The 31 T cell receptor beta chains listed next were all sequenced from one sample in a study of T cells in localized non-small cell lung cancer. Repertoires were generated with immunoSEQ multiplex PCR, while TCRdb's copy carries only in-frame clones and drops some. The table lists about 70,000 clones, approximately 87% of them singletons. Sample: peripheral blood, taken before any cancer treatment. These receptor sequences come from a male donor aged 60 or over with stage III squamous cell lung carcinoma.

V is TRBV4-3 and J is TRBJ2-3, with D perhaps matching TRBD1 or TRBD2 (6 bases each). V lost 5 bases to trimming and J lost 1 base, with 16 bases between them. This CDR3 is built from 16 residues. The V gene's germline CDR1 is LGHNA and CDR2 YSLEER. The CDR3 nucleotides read TGCGCCAGCAGCGTAAGTCCCCGGGGGCGCACAGATACGCAGTATTTT. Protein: CASSVSPRGRTDTQYF.

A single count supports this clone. The CDR3 reads CASSRSGNQPQHF. The CDR3 DNA reads TGTGCCAGCAGCCGGTCGGGGAATCAGCCCCAGCATTTT. This rearrangement joins TRBV5-8 to TRBJ1-5; no clear D. CDR1 and CDR2 from the germline V gene are SGHTS and YDEGEE. The V and J ends lost 4 bases and 4 bases respectively, with 9 bases between them. This CDR3 contains 13 residues. The variable domain in full, completed from reference TRBV5-8 and TRBJ1-5, reads EAGVTQSPTHLIKTRGQQATLRCSPISGHTSVYWYQQALGLGLQFLLWYDEGEERNRGNFPPRFSGRQFPNYSSELNVNALELEDSALYLCASSRSGNQPQHFGDGTRLSIL.

CDR3 residues: CASSLAGREAFF. In DNA form, the CDR3 reads TGTGCCAGCAGCTTAGCCGGACGTGAAGCTTTCTTT. This chain uses TRBV11-2 with TRBJ1-1; no clear D gene. Between the trimmed V and J ends, which lost 1 base and 7 bases, there was a span of 7 bases. The CDR3 is made up of 12 amino acids. Germline V gives CDR1 SGHAT, CDR2 FQNNGV. The full variable domain, its missing parts supplied by reference TRBV11-2 and TRBJ1-1, is EAGVAQSPRYKIIEKRQSVAFWCNPISGHATLYWYQQILGQGPKLLIQFQNNGVVDDSQLPKDRFSAERLKGVDSTLKIQPAKLEDSAVYLCASSLAGREAFFGQGTRLTVV.

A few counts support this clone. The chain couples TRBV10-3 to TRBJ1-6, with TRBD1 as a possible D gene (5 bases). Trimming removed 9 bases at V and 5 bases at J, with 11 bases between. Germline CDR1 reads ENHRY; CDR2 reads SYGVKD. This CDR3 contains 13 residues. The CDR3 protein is CAMRGGNNSPLHF. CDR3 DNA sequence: TGTGCCATGAGGGGTGGGAATAATTCACCCCTCCACTTT.

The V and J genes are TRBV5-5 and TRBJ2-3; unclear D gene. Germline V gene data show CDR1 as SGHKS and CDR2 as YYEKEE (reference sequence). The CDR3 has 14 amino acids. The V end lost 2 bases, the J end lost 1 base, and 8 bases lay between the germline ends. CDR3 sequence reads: CASSLSGGTDTQYF. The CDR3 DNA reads TGTGCCAGCAGCTTAAGTGGGGGCACAGATACGCAGTATTTT.

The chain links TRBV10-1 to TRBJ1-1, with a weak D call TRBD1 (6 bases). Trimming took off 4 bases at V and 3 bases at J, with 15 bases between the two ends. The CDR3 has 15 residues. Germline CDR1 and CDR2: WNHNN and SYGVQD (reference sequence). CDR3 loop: CASSGGHRGYTEAFF. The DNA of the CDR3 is TGCGCCAGCAGTGGGGGGCACCGGGGCTACACTGAAGCTTTCTTT.

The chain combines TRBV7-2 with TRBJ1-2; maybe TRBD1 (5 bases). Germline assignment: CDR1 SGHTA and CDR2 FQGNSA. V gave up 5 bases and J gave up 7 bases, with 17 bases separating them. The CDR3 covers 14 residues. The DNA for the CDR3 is TGTGCCAGCAGCCCCGGGGCCCTTAGAGGTGGCTACACCTTC. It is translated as CASSPGALRGGYTF.

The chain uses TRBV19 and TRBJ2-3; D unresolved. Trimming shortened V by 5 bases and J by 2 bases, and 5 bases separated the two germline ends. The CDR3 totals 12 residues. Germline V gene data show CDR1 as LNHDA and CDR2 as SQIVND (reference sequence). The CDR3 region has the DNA TGTGCCAGTAGTTTACACACAGATACGCAGTATTTT. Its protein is CASSLHTDTQYF.

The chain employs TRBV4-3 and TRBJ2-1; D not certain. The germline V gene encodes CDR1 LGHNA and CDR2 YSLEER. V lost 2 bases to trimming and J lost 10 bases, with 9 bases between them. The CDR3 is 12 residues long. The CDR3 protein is CASSQYRAEQFF. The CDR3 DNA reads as TGCGCCAGCAGCCAATACCGGGCCGAGCAGTTCTTC.

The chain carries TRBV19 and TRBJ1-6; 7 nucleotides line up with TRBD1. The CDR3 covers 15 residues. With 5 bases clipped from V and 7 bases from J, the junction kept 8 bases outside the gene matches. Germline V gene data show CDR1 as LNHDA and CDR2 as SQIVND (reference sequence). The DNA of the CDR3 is TGTGCCAGTAGTCCGGGGACAGCCGACAATTCACCCCTCCACTTT. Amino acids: CASSPGTADNSPLHF.

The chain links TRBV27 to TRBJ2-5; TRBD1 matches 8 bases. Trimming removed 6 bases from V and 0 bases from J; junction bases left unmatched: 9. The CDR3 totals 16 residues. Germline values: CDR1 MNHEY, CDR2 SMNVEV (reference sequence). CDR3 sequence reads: CASRGFGDRYQETQYF. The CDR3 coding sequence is TGTGCCAGCAGGGGGTTTGGGGACAGGTACCAAGAGACCCAGTACTTC.

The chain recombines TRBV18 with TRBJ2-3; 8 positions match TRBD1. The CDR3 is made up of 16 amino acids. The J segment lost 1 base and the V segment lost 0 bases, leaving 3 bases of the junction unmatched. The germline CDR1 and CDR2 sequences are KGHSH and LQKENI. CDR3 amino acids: CASSPPVGQGTDTQYF. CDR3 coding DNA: TGTGCCAGCTCACCACCGGTGGGACAGGGCACAGATACGCAGTATTTT.

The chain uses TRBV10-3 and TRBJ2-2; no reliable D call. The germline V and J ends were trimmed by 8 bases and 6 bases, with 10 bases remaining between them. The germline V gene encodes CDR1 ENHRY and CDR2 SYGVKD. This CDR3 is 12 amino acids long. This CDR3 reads CAIERSSGELFF. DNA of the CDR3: TGTGCCATCGAACGGAGCTCCGGGGAGCTGTTTTTT.

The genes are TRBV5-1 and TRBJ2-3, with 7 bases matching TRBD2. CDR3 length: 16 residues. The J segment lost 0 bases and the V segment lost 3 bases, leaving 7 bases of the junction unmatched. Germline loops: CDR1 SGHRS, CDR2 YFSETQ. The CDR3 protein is CASSWGRGYSTDTQYF. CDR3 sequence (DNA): TGCGCCAGCAGCTGGGGGAGGGGATATAGCACAGATACGCAGTATTTT.

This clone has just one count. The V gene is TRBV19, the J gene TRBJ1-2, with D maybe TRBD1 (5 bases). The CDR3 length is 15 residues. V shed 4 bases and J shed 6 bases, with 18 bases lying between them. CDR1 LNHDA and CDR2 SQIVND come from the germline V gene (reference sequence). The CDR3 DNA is TGTGCCAGTAGTACCAAGACGGACACGGTTCATGGCTACACCTTC. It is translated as CASSTKTDTVHGYTF. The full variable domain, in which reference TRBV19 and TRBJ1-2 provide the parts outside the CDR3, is DGGITQSPKYLFRKEGQNVTLSCEQNLNHDAMYWYRQDPGQGLRLIYYSQIVNDFQKGDIAEGYSVSREKKESFPLTVTSAQKNPTAFYLCASSTKTDTVHGYTFGSGTRLTVV.

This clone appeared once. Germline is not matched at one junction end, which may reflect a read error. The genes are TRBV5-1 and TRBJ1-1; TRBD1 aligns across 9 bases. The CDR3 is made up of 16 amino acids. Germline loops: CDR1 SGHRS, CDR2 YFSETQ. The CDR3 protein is CASSLAGQGQNPEAFF. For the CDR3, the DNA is TGCGCCAGCAGCTTAGCTGGACAGGGGCAGAACCCTGAAGCTTTCTTT.

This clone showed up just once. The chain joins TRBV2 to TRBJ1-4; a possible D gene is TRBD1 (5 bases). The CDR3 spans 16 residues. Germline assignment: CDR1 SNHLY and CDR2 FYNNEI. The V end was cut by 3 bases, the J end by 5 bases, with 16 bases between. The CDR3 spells CASSEEGPHLNEKLFF. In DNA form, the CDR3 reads TGTGCCAGCAGTGAGGAGGGGCCTCACCTGAATGAAAAACTGTTTTTT. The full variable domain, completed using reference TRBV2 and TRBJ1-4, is EPEVTQTPSHQVTQMGQEVILRCVPISNHLYFYWYRQILGQKVEFLVSFYNNEISEKSEIFDDQFSVERPDGSNFTLKIRSTKLEDSAMYFCASSEEGPHLNEKLFFGSGTQLSVL.

The CDR3 reads CATHTSEGNEQFF. The DNA for the CDR3 is TGTGCCACCCATACTTCTGAGGGCAATGAGCAGTTCTTC. The chain recombines TRBV10-3 with TRBJ2-1; D may be TRBD2 (5 bases). Germline CDR1 ENHRY, CDR2 SYGVKD. The CDR3 totals 13 residues. The ends were cut back, 10 bases at V and 6 bases at J, with 16 bases in the middle.

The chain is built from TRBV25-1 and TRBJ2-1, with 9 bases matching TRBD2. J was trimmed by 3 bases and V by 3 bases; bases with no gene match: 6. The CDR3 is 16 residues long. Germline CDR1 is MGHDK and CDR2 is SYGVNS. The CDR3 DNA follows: TGTGCCAGCAGTGACCGGGAGCGGGGGGACTACAATGAGCAGTTCTTC. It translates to CASSDRERGDYNEQFF.

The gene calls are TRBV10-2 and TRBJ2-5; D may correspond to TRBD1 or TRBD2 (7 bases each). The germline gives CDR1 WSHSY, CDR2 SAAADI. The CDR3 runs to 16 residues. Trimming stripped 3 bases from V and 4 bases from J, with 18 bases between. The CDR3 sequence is CASSDSGGAVGETQYF. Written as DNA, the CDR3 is TGCGCCAGCAGTGACTCAGGGGGGGCCGTGGGAGAGACCCAGTACTTC.

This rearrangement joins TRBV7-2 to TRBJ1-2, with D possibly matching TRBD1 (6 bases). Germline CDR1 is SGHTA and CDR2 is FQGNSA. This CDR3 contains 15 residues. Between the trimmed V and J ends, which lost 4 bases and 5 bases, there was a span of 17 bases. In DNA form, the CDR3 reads TGTGCCAGCAGCTCGGACAGTGGTGTGGGTTATGGCTACACCTTC. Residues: CASSSDSGVGYGYTF.

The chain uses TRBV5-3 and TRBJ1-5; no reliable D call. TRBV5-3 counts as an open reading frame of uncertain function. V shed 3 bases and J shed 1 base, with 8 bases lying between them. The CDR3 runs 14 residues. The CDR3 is CARSSLISNQPQHF. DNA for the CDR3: TGTGCCAGAAGCTCCCTTATCAGCAATCAGCCCCAGCATTTT.

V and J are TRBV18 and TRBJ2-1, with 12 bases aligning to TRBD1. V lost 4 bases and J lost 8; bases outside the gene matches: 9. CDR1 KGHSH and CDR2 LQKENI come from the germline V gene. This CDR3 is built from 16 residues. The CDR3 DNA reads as TGTGCCAGCTCACAGGTACCGGGACAGGGGGCCCATGAGCAGTTCTTC. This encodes CASSQVPGQGAHEQFF.

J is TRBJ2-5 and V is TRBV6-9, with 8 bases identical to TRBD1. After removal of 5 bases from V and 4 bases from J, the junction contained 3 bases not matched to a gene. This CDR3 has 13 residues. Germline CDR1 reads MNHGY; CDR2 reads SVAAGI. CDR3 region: CASSPTGVETQYF. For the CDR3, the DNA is TGTGCCAGCAGTCCGACAGGGGTAGAGACCCAGTACTTC.

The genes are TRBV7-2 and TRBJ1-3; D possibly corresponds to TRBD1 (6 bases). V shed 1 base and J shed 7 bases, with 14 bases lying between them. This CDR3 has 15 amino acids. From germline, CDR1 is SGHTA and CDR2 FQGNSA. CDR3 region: CASSLVLGASNTIYF. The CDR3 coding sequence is TGTGCCAGCAGCTTAGTTCTGGGGGCTTCGAACACCATATATTTT.

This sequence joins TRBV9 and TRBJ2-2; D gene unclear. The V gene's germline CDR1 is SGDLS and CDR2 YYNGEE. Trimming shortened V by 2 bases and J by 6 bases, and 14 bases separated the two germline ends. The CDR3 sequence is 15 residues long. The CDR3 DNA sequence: TGTGCCAGCAGCGTTCGCCCCTCCGGACCCGGGGAGCTGTTTTTT. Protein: CASSVRPSGPGELFF.

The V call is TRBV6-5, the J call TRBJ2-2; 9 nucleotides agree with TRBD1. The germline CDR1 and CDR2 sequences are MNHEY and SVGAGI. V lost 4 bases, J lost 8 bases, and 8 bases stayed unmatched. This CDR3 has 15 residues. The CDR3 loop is CASSFGTGYGGELFF. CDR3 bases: TGTGCCAGCAGTTTCGGGACAGGGTATGGAGGGGAGCTGTTTTTT.

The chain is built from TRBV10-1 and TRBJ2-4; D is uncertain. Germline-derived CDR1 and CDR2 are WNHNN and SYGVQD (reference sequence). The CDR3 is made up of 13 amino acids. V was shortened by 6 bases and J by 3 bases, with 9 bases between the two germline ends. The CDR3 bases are TGCGCCAGCAGCCTCCCTGGCAAAAACATTCAGTACTTC. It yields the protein CASSLPGKNIQYF.

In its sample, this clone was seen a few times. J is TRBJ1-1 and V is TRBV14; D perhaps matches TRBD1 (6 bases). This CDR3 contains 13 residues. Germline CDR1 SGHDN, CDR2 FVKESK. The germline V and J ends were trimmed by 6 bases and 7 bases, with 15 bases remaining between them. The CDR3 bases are TGTGCCAGCAGACCGAACAGGGCCGGTGAAGCTTTCTTT. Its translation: CASRPNRAGEAFF.

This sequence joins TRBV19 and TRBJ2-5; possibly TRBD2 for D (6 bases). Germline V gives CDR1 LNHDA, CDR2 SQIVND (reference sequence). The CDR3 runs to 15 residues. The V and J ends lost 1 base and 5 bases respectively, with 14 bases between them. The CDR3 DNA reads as TGTGCCAGTAGTATAGGCGGGACCTCCGGGGAGACCCAGTACTTC. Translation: CASSIGGTSGETQYF.

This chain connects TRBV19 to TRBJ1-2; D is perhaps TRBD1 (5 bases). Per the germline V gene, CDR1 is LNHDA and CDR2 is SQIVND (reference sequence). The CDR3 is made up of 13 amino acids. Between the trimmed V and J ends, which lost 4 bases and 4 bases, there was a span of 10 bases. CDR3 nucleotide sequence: TGTGCCAGTAGTACTCGACAGAGCTATGGCTACACCTTC. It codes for CASSTRQSYGYTF.